Following are 5 T cell receptor beta chains from one sample sequenced in a study of OX40 agonist ivuxolimab in advanced cancers. The repertoire was sequenced with immunoSEQ multiplex PCR; TCRdb's copy has only in-frame clones and lacks some. The repertoire includes tens of thousands of clones, around nine tenths of them detected once, and approximately 1.3% sits in the top ten. Source: CD4+ or CD8+ T cells sorted from blood, taken in a trial of the OX40 agonist ivuxolimab. Source of these receptors: an adult with an advanced solid tumor such as melanoma, head and neck, liver or kidney cancer.

The chain links TRBV6-5 to TRBJ1-1, with D unresolved. Germline-derived CDR1 and CDR2 are MNHEY and SVGAGI. The CDR3 loop spans 13 amino acids. Trimming pared 5 bases from V and 7 bases from J, leaving 14 bases between. CDR3 in DNA: TGTGCCAGCAGTACCCCTGGACGGGGTGAAGCTTTCTTT. It codes for CASSTPGRGEAFF.

The chain recombines TRBV6-1 with TRBJ2-1; 8 bases map to TRBD2. The germline gives CDR1 MNHNS, CDR2 SASEGT. The CDR3 extends over 16 amino acids. Trimming removed 2 bases from V and 0 bases from J; junction bases left unmatched: 3. CDR3 amino acids: CASSETSGSSYNEQFF. CDR3 sequence (DNA): TGTGCCAGCAGTGAAACCAGCGGGAGCTCCTACAATGAGCAGTTCTTC.

The rearrangement links TRBV30 to TRBJ2-2; the D gene could be TRBD1 or TRBD2 (5 bases each). The germline V and J ends were trimmed by 3 bases and 6 bases, with 11 bases remaining between them. There are 13 residues in the CDR3. The germline V gene has CDR1 GTSNPN and CDR2 SVGIG (reference sequence). For the CDR3, the DNA is TGTGCCTGGAGCCGAGTGGGGGCCGGGGAGCTGTTTTTT. Residues: CAWSRVGAGELFF.

The chain combines TRBV4-1 with TRBJ1-6, with D maybe TRBD1 (5 bases). The CDR3 has 16 residues. Germline-derived CDR1 and CDR2 are MGHRA and YSYEKL. The V end was cut by 1 base, the J end by 10 bases, with 17 bases between. The CDR3 spells CASSQGGPLMRSPLHF. CDR3 nucleotide sequence: TGCGCCAGCAGCCAAGGGGGACCCCTAATGAGGTCACCCCTCCACTTT.

This rearrangement joins TRBV27 to TRBJ1-5, with D maybe TRBD1 (5 bases). Germline assignment: CDR1 MNHEY and CDR2 SMNVEV (reference sequence). V lost 6 bases to trimming and J lost 3 bases, with 21 bases between them. The CDR3 covers 17 residues. CDR3: CASRRVGGTLDNQPQHF. The CDR3 region has the DNA TGTGCCAGCAGGCGGGTCGGCGGGACGTTAGACAATCAGCCCCAGCATTTT.